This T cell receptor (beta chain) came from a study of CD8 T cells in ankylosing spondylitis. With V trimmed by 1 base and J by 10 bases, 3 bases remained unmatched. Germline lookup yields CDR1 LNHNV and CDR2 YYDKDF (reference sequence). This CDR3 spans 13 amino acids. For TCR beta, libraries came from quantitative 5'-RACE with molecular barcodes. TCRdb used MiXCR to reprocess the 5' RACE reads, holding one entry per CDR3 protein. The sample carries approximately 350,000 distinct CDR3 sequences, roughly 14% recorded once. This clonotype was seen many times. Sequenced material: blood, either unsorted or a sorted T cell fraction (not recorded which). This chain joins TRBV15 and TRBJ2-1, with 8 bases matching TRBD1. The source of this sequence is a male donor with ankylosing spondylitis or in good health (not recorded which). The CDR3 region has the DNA TGTGCCACCAGCAGAGCAGGGGGCGAAGAGCAGTTCTTC. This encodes CATSRAGGEEQFF.